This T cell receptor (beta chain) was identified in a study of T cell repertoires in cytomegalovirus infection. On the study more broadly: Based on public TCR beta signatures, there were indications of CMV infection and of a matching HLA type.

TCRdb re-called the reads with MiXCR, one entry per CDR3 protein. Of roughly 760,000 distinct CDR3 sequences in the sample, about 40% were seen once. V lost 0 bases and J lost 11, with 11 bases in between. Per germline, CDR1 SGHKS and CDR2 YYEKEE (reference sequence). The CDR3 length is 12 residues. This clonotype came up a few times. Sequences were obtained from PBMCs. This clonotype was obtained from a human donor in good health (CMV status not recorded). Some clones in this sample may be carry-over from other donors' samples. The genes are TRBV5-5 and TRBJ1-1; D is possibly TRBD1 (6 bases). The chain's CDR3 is CASSLGQGLAFF. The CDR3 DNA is TGTGCCAGCAGCTTGGGGCAGGGGTTGGCTTTCTTT.